The TCR beta chain under discussion was sequenced for a study of cytomegalovirus exposure and HLA in healthy donors. Germline loops: CDR1 MRHNA, CDR2 SNTAGT. Trimming at V came to 1 base and at J to 9 bases, leaving 8 bases not matched to a gene. This CDR3 contains 15 residues. General observations from the study: Among the CMV-associated chains, three were confirmed in vitro as specific for CMV antigens.

In the case of this clone: Its antigen is currently unknown.

This PCR relied on a set of 60 Vbeta primers and 13 Jbeta primers. The method was immunoSEQ multiplex PCR; TCRdb's version includes in-frame clones alone and lacks a portion of them. Of 150,000 or so clones listed, roughly 79% are singletons. Sequenced input: PBMCs. The chain uses TRBV6-4 and TRBJ2-1; 8 bases fit TRBD1. The clonotype comes from a male donor in good health and CMV-seronegative. CDR3 coding DNA: TGTGCCAGCAGTGACTTAGGGCAGGGGGCAAGTGAGCAGTTCTTC. This codes for CASSDLGQGASEQFF.